This T cell receptor (beta chain) was identified in a study of cytotoxic CD8 clonotypes in ibrutinib-treated CLL listed by TCRdb under 2021. Concerning the study at large: In this cohort, some 14 patients were treatment-naive and under 13 were relapsed/refractory, while 17 to 18 had unmutated IGHV. Cryopreserved peripheral blood mononuclear cells were collected at three points: before therapy, at response, and at either sustained remission or disease progression. Samples at response were collected after a median of about twelve months of treatment, with a range of roughly 6 to 40 months. An average of roughly 250,000 productive templates and roughly 94,000 productive rearrangements was obtained per sample. Partial responses were observed in around 25 patients and complete responses in 2; after a median follow-up of around 68 months, remission was maintained in 14 patients and progression was observed in 12. Patients were still on ibrutinib when every remission and progressive disease sample was collected. Of the roughly 86 participants in the trial, about two dozen had longitudinal samples available.

Each clonotype received, on average, about 9.7x coverage in deep resolution sequencing performed on a MiSeq, where the target depth lay between 1 in 1 million and 1 in 200,000 T cells. The immunoSEQ hsTCRB Kit was used to generate TCR beta libraries. The source study handled its data this way. The data were analyzed with ImmunoSEQ Analyzer and ImmunoSEQ Data Assistant, and V, D and J gene assignments followed IMGT definitions. Clonality was computed as one minus normalized Shannon entropy of productive rearrangement frequencies, ranging from 0 to 1. Only overrepresented clonotypes making up at least 0.05% of the repertoire of each patient were included in the public clonotype analysis. Fewer than 15 age-matched healthy donor repertoires from immuneACCESS served as clonality controls. TCRdb's version of the immuneACCESS table is confined to in-frame rearrangements and falls short of the full clone set. An unresolved V gene accounts for under half of the shortfall where checked; the remainder is of unknown origin. D and trimming come from the DNA, and the V and J calls and clone size come from that table. The sample table shows over 120,000 clones, and 75% to 85% are seen once. The ten largest clones represent over 10% of the sample.

The time point label, read with the paper, signifies: about eleven months on ibrutinib. For TCR beta library preparation, approximately 2.2 micrograms of genomic DNA were isolated from cryopreserved PBMCs. High-throughput TCR beta sequencing was performed on longitudinal blood samples from CLL patients receiving ibrutinib monotherapy. Patients were enrolled in a phase 2 open-label single-center ibrutinib monotherapy trial. Findings and caveats that apply to the study as a whole: Sampling times were not matched between sustained-remission and progressing patients, and lymph node repertoires were not studied. At baseline, clonality was higher than in age-matched healthy donors and showed a strong correlation with circulating CD8+ T-cell counts. Public clonotypes were found to be uncommon and were observed to contract or remain stable during treatment; the increase in clonality was shown to reflect expansion of private clonotypes at ibrutinib response. An increase in clonality was observed at ibrutinib response, with clonality remaining stable during sustained remission and falling back toward baseline at progression.

Trimming accounts for 5 bases at V and 3 bases at J, while the number of junction bases matched to no gene is 7. Via the germline V gene (reference sequence), CDR1 is LNHDA and CDR2 SQIVND. From its cysteine to its phenylalanine, the CDR3 spans 15 amino acids. The retained sequence is limited to the CDR3, 45 bases, with the frame set at the first base. As for this clone: Its specific antigen is unknown. It has no much larger one-base neighbor in the sample; base qualities were not kept.

Material: PBMCs, obtained after 12 months of ibrutinib treatment. The chain was built from TRBV19 and TRBJ2-1, with 7 bases aligning to TRBD2. The source of this sequence is a human donor with chronic lymphocytic leukemia. The nucleotide sequence reads as follows: TGTGCCAGTAGTCCCGGAACTAGCGACTACAATGAGCAGTTCTTC. Its protein reads: CASSPGTSDYNEQFF.